The rows below give T cell receptor beta chains drawn from one sample of a study of beta chain features in type 1 diabetes. Assay used: immunoSEQ multiplex PCR; TCRdb lists only in-frame clones, some missing. The sample lists 300,000 to 350,000 clones, around 8.5% occurring once. The sequenced material came from central memory CD4+ T cells from blood. Receptors originate from a young man with type 1 diabetes. Each CDR3 is given with its conserved first and last residue.

j_call: TRBJ1-2; v_call: TRBV30; cdr3_aa: CAWSAPSTGGSDGYTF
j_call: TRBJ2-3; v_call: TRBV23-1; cdr3_aa: CASTQAVGGTDTQYF
j_call: TRBJ2-3; v_call: TRBV11-3; cdr3_aa: CASSGRVAATQYF
j_call: TRBJ1-2; v_call: TRBV2; cdr3_aa: CASSEGRFYGYTF
j_call: TRBJ2-5; v_call: TRBV7-9; cdr3_aa: CASSLDPVRETQYF
j_call: TRBJ2-1; v_call: TRBV19; cdr3_aa: CASSMNRLNEQFF
j_call: TRBJ1-1; v_call: TRBV5-4; cdr3_aa: CASSPTEANTEAFF
j_call: TRBJ2-4; v_call: TRBV18; cdr3_aa: CASSPKTDSRGIQYF
j_call: TRBJ1-6; v_call: TRBV5-6; cdr3_aa: CASSFGGLINSPLHF
j_call: TRBJ1-5; v_call: TRBV4-3; cdr3_aa: CASSQDGGNQPQHF
j_call: TRBJ1-2; v_call: TRBV6-1; cdr3_aa: CASSELDNYGYTF
j_call: TRBJ2-5; v_call: TRBV5-1; cdr3_aa: CASSLEAVPETQYF
j_call: TRBJ1-2; v_call: TRBV10-3; cdr3_aa: CAIRGGQAHGYTF
j_call: TRBJ1-6; v_call: TRBV11-2; cdr3_aa: CASSLETGASPLHF
j_call: TRBJ2-4; v_call: TRBV29-1; cdr3_aa: CSAGTGGKNIQYF
j_call: TRBJ2-1; v_call: TRBV29-1; cdr3_aa: CSVEIYGLGRFF
j_call: TRBJ2-1; v_call: TRBV7-2; cdr3_aa: CASSLALGARSYNEQFF
j_call: TRBJ1-6; v_call: TRBV9; cdr3_aa: CASSVSGQGNSPLHF
j_call: TRBJ1-2; v_call: TRBV5-6; cdr3_aa: CASSLSPGFGYTF
j_call: TRBJ2-1; v_call: TRBV4-1; cdr3_aa: CASSQDHQRRGNEQFF
j_call: TRBJ1-2; v_call: TRBV21-1; cdr3_aa: CAIQGNYGYTF
j_call: TRBJ2-5; v_call: TRBV25-1; cdr3_aa: CASSESRGIRQETQYF